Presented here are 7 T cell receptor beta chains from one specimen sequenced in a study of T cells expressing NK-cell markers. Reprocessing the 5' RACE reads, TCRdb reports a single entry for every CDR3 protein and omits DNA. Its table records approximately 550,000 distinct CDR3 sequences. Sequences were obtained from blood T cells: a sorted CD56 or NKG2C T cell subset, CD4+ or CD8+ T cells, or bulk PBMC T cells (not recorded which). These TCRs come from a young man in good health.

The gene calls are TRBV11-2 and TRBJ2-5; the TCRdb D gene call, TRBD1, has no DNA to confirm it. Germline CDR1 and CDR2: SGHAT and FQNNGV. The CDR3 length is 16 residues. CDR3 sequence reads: CASSPGTGAGQETQYF.

This chain's CDR3 is CASSPRWDRVPANTGELFF. The rearrangement joins TRBV27 to TRBJ2-2; TCRdb names TRBD1, which stays unverified in the absence of DNA. Germline V gives CDR1 MNHEY, CDR2 SMNVEV (reference sequence). The CDR3 spans 19 residues.

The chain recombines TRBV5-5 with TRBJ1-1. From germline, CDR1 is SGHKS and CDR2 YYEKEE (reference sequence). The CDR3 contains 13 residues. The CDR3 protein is CASSDSAYTEAFF.

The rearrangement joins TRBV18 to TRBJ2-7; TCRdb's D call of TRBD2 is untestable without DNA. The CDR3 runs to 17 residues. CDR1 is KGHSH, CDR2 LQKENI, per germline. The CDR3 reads CASSPPQTGPHSYEQYF.

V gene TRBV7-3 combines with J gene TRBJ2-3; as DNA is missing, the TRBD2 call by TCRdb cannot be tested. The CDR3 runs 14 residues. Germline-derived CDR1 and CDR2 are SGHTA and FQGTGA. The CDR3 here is CASSLSRDSDTQYF.

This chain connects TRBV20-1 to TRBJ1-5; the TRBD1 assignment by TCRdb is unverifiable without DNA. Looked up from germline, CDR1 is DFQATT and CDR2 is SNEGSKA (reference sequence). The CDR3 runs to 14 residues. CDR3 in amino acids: CSAGTGAPNQPQHF.

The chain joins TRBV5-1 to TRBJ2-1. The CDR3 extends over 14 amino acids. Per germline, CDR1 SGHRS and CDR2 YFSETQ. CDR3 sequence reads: CASRDQNDPNEQFF.